The present T cell receptor beta chain was sequenced within a study of metastatic and nonmetastatic thyroid tumors. Study-wide background: Both malignant and benign thyroid patients supplied peripheral blood and tumor or nodule tissue samples, across which the repertoires of these patients were then compared.

The junction had 5 bases not matched to a gene; V was cut back by 5 bases and J by 5 bases. This CDR3 is built from 14 residues. The germline V gene has CDR1 SGHNT and CDR2 YYREEE (reference sequence). Findings and limits, study-wide: Within blood and tumor, benign nodules reportedly had significantly lower TCR beta diversity than malignant thyroid tumors did.

This clone was detected ten times or more. Its cognate antigen is unknown. Authors' processing steps: The study's classifier, a distant-metastasis tool for papillary thyroid cancer, was built using CDR3 differences across clinicopathological groups. TCRdb used MiXCR to call clones anew from the PCR reads. The V and J calls follow TCRdb's processing rather than the paper's. The table records 11,000 or so clones, around 30% of them present only once. Every patient was untreated before thyroid surgery. This TCR was recovered from a female donor with papillary thyroid cancer or a benign thyroid nodule (not recorded which). Some clones in this sample may be carry-over from other donors' samples. Sequencing was carried out using tumor tissue. The rearrangement joins TRBV5-4 to TRBJ2-7; TRBD1 agrees at 12 bases. The CDR3 nucleotides are TGTGCCAGCAGTCCGGGACAGGGGGCAGACGAGCAGTACTTC. Translating it yields CASSPGQGADEQYF.